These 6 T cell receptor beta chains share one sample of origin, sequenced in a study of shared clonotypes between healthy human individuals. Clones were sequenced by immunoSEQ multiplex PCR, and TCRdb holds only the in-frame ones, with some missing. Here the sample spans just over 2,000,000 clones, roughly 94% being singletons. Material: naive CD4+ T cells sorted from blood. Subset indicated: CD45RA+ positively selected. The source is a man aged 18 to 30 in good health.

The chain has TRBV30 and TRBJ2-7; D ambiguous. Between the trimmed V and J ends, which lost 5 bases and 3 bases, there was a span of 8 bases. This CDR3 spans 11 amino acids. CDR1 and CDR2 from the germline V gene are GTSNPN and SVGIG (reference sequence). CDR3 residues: CAWGPYYEQYF. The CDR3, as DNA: TGTGCCTGGGGACCATACTACGAGCAGTACTTC.

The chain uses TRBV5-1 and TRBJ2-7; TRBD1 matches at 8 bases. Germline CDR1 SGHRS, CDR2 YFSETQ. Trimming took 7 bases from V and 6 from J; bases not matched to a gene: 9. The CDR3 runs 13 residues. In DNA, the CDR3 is TGCGCCAGCCACACAGGGGGGCCTAGCGAGCAGTACTTC. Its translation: CASHTGGPSEQYF.

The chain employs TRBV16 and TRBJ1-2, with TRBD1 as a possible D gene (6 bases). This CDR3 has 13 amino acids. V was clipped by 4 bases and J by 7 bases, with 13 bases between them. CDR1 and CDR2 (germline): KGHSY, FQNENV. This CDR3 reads CASSPQGTAGYTF. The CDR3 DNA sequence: TGTGCCAGCAGCCCCCAGGGGACTGCTGGCTACACCTTC.

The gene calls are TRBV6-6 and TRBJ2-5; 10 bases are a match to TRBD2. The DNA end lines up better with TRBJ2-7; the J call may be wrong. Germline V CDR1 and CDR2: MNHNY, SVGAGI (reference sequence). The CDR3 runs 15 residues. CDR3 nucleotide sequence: TGTGCCAGCAGCCATAGCGGGGGGAACTACTACGAGCAGTACTTC. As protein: CASSHSGGNYYEQYF.

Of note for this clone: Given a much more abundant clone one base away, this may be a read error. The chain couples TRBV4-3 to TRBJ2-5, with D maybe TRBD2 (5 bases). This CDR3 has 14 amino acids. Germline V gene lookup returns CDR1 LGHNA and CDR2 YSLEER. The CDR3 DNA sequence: TGCGCCAGCGGCCAAGATAGGGCTGGAGGAGAGCAGTACTTC. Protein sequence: CASGQDRAGGEQYF.

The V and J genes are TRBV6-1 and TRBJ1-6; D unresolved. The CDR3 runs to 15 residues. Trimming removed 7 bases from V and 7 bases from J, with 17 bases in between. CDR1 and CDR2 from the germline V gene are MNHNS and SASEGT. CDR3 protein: CASTDPRLANSPLHF. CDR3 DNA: TGTGCCAGCACCGATCCGCGGCTTGCGAATTCACCCCTCCACTTT.